The clone carrying this T cell receptor (beta chain) has at least ten counts. Its specificity is not known. The data belong to a study of regulatory T cells in long-lasting Graves disease. Study results and limitations: Persistent cases favored TRBV28, TRBJ1-2 and TRBJ2-5. Investigators studied peripheral blood only, not thyroid tissue. Compared with new cases, persistent Graves' patients showed reduced TCR diversity.

Arm-PCR of CDR3 regions and iRepertoire HTBI primers were the basis on which TCR beta libraries were built. TCRdb processed the multiplex PCR reads anew with MiXCR; each CDR3 protein has one entry. This sample has 400,000 to 450,000 distinct CDR3 sequences, with around 20% found just once. Documented time point: persistent/refractory GD, antithyroid drugs over 5 years with positive TRAb. Scientists built the TCR library using RNA that was extracted from PBMCs. This CDR3 contains 11 residues. Germline V gene data show CDR1 as GTSNPN and CDR2 as SVGIG (reference sequence). V lost 1 base and J lost 7, with 7 bases in between.

This chain joins TRBV30 and TRBJ1-2; D is ambiguous. This TCR was sampled from a female donor with Graves disease. Sequencing was performed on peripheral blood mononuclear cells (PBMCs), taken when the disease was refractory, from a patient treated with antithyroid drugs. CDR3 nucleotides: TGTGCCTGGAGTGATCTGGTTGGCTACACCTTC. Protein: CAWSDLVGYTF.